The rows below give T cell receptor beta chains drawn from one sample of a study of cytomegalovirus exposure and HLA in healthy donors. Sequencing was performed with immunoSEQ multiplex PCR; in TCRdb, only in-frame clones are kept and a portion is missing. The table shows roughly 200,000 clones, with approximately 70% occurring only once. The sequenced sample was PBMCs. Receptors were obtained from a man aged 40-55 years in good health and CMV-seropositive. The CDR3 runs from the conserved cysteine through the conserved F or W. Fields, in order: J gene, V gene, clone size, CDR3 protein. Clone size is shown for a subset of rows, as once, few, many or a class of expanded clone.

j_call: TRBJ2-7; v_call: TRBV11-2; clone_size: -; cdr3_aa: CASSLGVAGGFYEQYF
j_call: TRBJ2-2; v_call: TRBV11-2; clone_size: -; cdr3_aa: CASSLGTRGTGELFF
j_call: TRBJ2-2; v_call: TRBV11-1; clone_size: -; cdr3_aa: CASSLSRGTTGELFF
j_call: TRBJ1-6; v_call: TRBV18; clone_size: few; cdr3_aa: CASSPGDSRYNSPLHF
j_call: TRBJ2-7; v_call: TRBV10-3; clone_size: -; cdr3_aa: CAINSGEGQGYF
j_call: TRBJ1-1; v_call: TRBV10-1; clone_size: once; cdr3_aa: CASSDRTGKFSEAFF
j_call: TRBJ1-2; v_call: TRBV4-1; clone_size: -; cdr3_aa: CASSRGGGEGAGGYTF
j_call: TRBJ2-1; v_call: TRBV19; clone_size: few; cdr3_aa: CASSSIGGASYNEQFF
j_call: TRBJ1-6; v_call: TRBV4-1; clone_size: -; cdr3_aa: CASSQEAAPFGSPLHF
j_call: TRBJ1-4; v_call: TRBV7-9; clone_size: -; cdr3_aa: CSSSLAGTGGNEKLFF
j_call: TRBJ1-3; v_call: TRBV5-1; clone_size: -; cdr3_aa: CASSFQGESSGNTIYF
j_call: TRBJ1-1; v_call: TRBV27; clone_size: -; cdr3_aa: CASSFGGANTEAFF
j_call: TRBJ2-7; v_call: TRBV7-8; clone_size: -; cdr3_aa: CASSWGDSYEQYF
j_call: TRBJ2-3; v_call: TRBV7-9; clone_size: -; cdr3_aa: CSSSFTGLGDTQYF
j_call: TRBJ2-5; v_call: TRBV5-4; clone_size: -; cdr3_aa: CASSSEGGARETQYF
j_call: TRBJ2-2; v_call: TRBV9; clone_size: few; cdr3_aa: CASSVGIGAGELFF
j_call: TRBJ1-5; v_call: TRBV19; clone_size: -; cdr3_aa: CASSAPTGRQPQHF
j_call: TRBJ1-2; v_call: TRBV6-5; clone_size: once; cdr3_aa: CASSYTLTGNYGYTF
j_call: TRBJ2-7; v_call: TRBV14; clone_size: -; cdr3_aa: CASSQGDSRYYEQYF
j_call: TRBJ1-5; v_call: TRBV5-5; clone_size: -; cdr3_aa: CASSLKGADQPQHF
j_call: TRBJ2-6; v_call: TRBV5-3; clone_size: once; cdr3_aa: CASPRQFSGANVLTF
j_call: TRBJ2-2; v_call: TRBV29-1; clone_size: -; cdr3_aa: CSVETDRVLGGELFF
j_call: TRBJ2-5; v_call: TRBV11-2; clone_size: few; cdr3_aa: CASSLAGGAQTQYF
j_call: TRBJ1-6; v_call: TRBV5-6; clone_size: few; cdr3_aa: CASSLDTGGDSPLHF
j_call: TRBJ2-7; v_call: TRBV27; clone_size: -; cdr3_aa: CASSFFGEQYF
j_call: TRBJ2-4; v_call: TRBV30; clone_size: few; cdr3_aa: CAGVVGVLAKNIQYF
j_call: TRBJ1-1; v_call: TRBV29-1; clone_size: few; cdr3_aa: CSVRDRVMNTEAFF
j_call: TRBJ2-5; v_call: TRBV5-1; clone_size: -; cdr3_aa: CASSFDQETQYF
j_call: TRBJ2-5; v_call: TRBV5-1; clone_size: -; cdr3_aa: CASSGLRTSGGDYQETQYF
j_call: TRBJ2-7; v_call: TRBV7-9; clone_size: -; cdr3_aa: CASSSSGGAYEQYF
j_call: TRBJ1-6; v_call: TRBV2; clone_size: once; cdr3_aa: CASSTGTDSPLHF
j_call: TRBJ2-7; v_call: TRBV7-2; clone_size: -; cdr3_aa: CASSPGGNQNEQYF
j_call: TRBJ1-5; v_call: TRBV6-1; clone_size: few; cdr3_aa: CASSARDRGANQPQHF
j_call: -; v_call: TRBV7-2; clone_size: -; cdr3_aa: CASSLSTGQSYEQYF
j_call: TRBJ2-7; v_call: TRBV19; clone_size: few; cdr3_aa: CASSAASDTYEQYF
j_call: TRBJ1-2; v_call: TRBV7-9; clone_size: -; cdr3_aa: CASSLGTGGGYTF
j_call: TRBJ1-2; v_call: TRBV2; clone_size: -; cdr3_aa: CASSEAIWGGSGYTF
j_call: TRBJ2-1; v_call: TRBV4-1; clone_size: -; cdr3_aa: CASSQGLALHNEQFF
j_call: TRBJ1-1; v_call: TRBV10-1; clone_size: -; cdr3_aa: CASSESVVGGASDTEAFF
j_call: TRBJ2-1; v_call: TRBV7-2; clone_size: once; cdr3_aa: CASSLGGTSGDSEQFF